This T cell receptor beta chain appears in the sequencing data of a study of blood T cell repertoires in COVID-19. Study overall: Sources were T cells, B-cell-depleted T cells, or PBMCs; the material itself was cDNA or gDNA.

The V and J ends lost 5 bases and 3 bases, in that order; junction bases with no gene match: 6. The CDR3 runs to 15 residues. CDR1 MNHEY and CDR2 SVGAGI come from the germline V gene. Seattle researchers signed up patients amid active infection and tracked them longitudinally. Per the study methods: Counts of nucleated cells, estimated from reference gene primer amplification, were obtained. The table came from immunoSEQ multiplex PCR; TCRdb's copy has only in-frame clones and leaves some out. That table gives V, J and clone size, and the DNA gave D and trimming. This sample has hundreds of thousands of clones, with approximately 89% found just once.

The TCR comes from a man aged 18 to 29 with COVID-19, enrolled during active disease. The rearrangement links TRBV6-5 to TRBJ2-1, with 8 bases that match TRBD2. Sequencing was carried out using peripheral blood. The CDR3 coding sequence is TGTGCCAGCAGTACCGGACTAGCAGTCTACAATGAGCAGTTCTTC. Translating gives CASSTGLAVYNEQFF.